The 15 T cell receptor beta chains reported below all come from one sample, sequenced in a study of blood T cells in healthy people across ages. Using a J-beta primer mix together with a sample-barcoded 5' primer, a second PCR was run for about 6 to 11 cycles. One entry per CDR3 protein, called by TCRdb with MiXCR from the 5' RACE reads. The profile shows hundreds of thousands of distinct CDR3 sequences, 52% of them singletons. Sequencing was done on a sample of blood. The receptor source for this set is a man in his 60s in good health.

V and J are TRBV9 and TRBJ2-5; D is possibly TRBD1 or TRBD2 (5 bases each). Germline-derived CDR1 and CDR2 are SGDLS and YYNGEE. CDR3 size: 15 residues. Trimming removed 0 bases at V and 6 bases at J, with 15 bases between. This chain's CDR3 is CASSVGAGTVKTQYF. CDR3 DNA: TGTGCCAGCAGCGTAGGGGCAGGGACGGTGAAGACCCAGTACTTC.

There are a few counts of this clonotype. V gene TRBV20-1 combines with J gene TRBJ2-7, with 8 bases lining up with TRBD1. This CDR3 region has 13 residues. CDR1 DFQATT and CDR2 SNEGSKA come from the germline V gene (reference sequence). The V segment lost 2 bases and the J segment 5 bases; nucleotides outside the gene matches: 5. In DNA, the CDR3 is TGCAGTGCTAGATCCCGGACAGGGAACGAGCAGTACTTC. Translated: CSARSRTGNEQYF.

The rearrangement joins TRBV20-1 to TRBJ2-5, with 8 bases fitting TRBD2. Germline CDR1 and CDR2: DFQATT and SNEGSKA (reference sequence). The CDR3 has 15 amino acids. V gave up 4 bases and J gave up 5 bases; unmatched junction bases: 12. The CDR3 loop is CSATRSGKDLETQYF. CDR3 nucleotides: TGCAGTGCTACCCGTAGCGGGAAGGACTTGGAGACCCAGTACTTC.

The V and J genes are TRBV12-3 or TRBV12-4 and TRBJ1-2, with 8 bases that match TRBD1. The CDR3 covers 14 residues. V was pared by 4 bases and J by 5 bases, with 6 bases of the junction left unmatched. CDR3 protein: CASSSQTGEYGYTF. Here the CDR3 DNA reads TGTGCCAGCAGTTCCCAGACAGGGGAATATGGCTACACCTTC.

The rearrangement links TRBV20-1 to TRBJ2-7; no clear D. The V gene lost 0 bases and the J gene lost 5 bases, with 20 bases spanning the gap. Germline-derived CDR1 and CDR2 are DFQATT and SNEGSKA (reference sequence). CDR3 size: 16 residues. The CDR3 sequence: CSARDQAQRLYHEQYF. In DNA form, the CDR3 reads TGCAGTGCTAGAGATCAGGCTCAGAGGTTGTACCACGAGCAGTACTTC.

This clonotype was observed at least ten times. The CDR3 DNA reads as TGTGCCAGCGCGTCACCGGCGGGATATAACGAGCAGTACTTC. As protein: CASASPAGYNEQYF. V and J are TRBV28 and TRBJ2-7; TRBD2 might be the D (6 bases). V shed 8 bases and J shed 5 bases, with 19 bases lying between them. The germline V gene encodes CDR1 MDHEN and CDR2 SYDVKM. CDR3 size: 14 residues.

This chain joins TRBV9 and TRBJ2-7, with 7 bases that match TRBD2. Germline CDR1 SGDLS, CDR2 YYNGEE. The CDR3 has 14 amino acids. V shed 1 base, J shed 3 bases, and the junction held 4 bases outside the gene matches. Written as DNA, the CDR3 is TGTGCCAGCAGCGTACTAGCGGTTGACTACGAGCAGTACTTC. It is translated as CASSVLAVDYEQYF.

This clonotype was observed a handful of times. J is TRBJ2-7 and V is TRBV20-1, with a tentative D call TRBD2 (7 bases). V lost 5 bases and J 7 bases, leaving 15 bases between the germline ends. The CDR3 contains 12 residues. The germline CDR1 and CDR2 sequences are DFQATT and SNEGSKA (reference sequence). The CDR3 nucleotides read TGCAGTGCTCCCTGGGGGGGCGATGAGCAGTACTTC. Translated: CSAPWGGDEQYF.

The sample holds a few counts of this clonotype. V and J are TRBV20-1 and TRBJ1-3, with a weak D call TRBD1 (6 bases). There are 13 residues in the CDR3. In germline, CDR1 is DFQATT, CDR2 SNEGSKA (reference sequence). V was cut by 6 bases and J by 2 bases, with 11 bases left in between. The CDR3 spells CSAREGAGNTIYF. The CDR3 region has the DNA TGCAGTGCCCGGGAGGGGGCTGGAAACACCATATATTTT.

This clonotype was seen only a few times. A much bigger clone sits one base away, suggesting this may be a read error. The chain couples TRBV5-6 to TRBJ2-6, with 12 bases lining up with TRBD2. The V gene's germline CDR1 is SGHDT and CDR2 YYEEEE. The CDR3 sequence is 19 residues long. CDR3 DNA sequence: TGTGCCGGAGGATTCGGACTAGCGGGAAAAGGCTCTGGGGCCAACGTCCAGACTTTC. Protein product: CAGGFGLAGKGSGANVQTF.

The rearrangement uses TRBV20-1 and TRBJ2-1; D not resolved. This CDR3 spans 15 amino acids. V dropped 6 bases and J dropped 10 bases, with 25 bases sitting between them. Germline V gene lookup returns CDR1 DFQATT and CDR2 SNEGSKA (reference sequence). This CDR3 reads CSAPHSDGRLGEQFF. DNA for the CDR3: TGCAGTGCCCCCCACTCGGACGGGCGATTAGGCGAGCAGTTCTTC.

Within the sample, this clonotype is medium-sized. The chain links TRBV7-2 to TRBJ1-2; the D is unclear. V lost 7 bases and J lost 0, with 12 bases in between. The CDR3 extends over 14 amino acids. Germline loops: CDR1 SGHTA, CDR2 FQGNSA. The CDR3 DNA is TGTGCCAGCAACCACCGGAACACTAACTATGGCTACACCTTC. Its translation: CASNHRNTNYGYTF.

This clonotype showed up just a few times. The chain joins TRBV7-2 to TRBJ2-7, with a tentative D call TRBD2 (6 bases). Germline-derived CDR1 and CDR2 are SGHTA and FQGNSA. V lost 5 bases and J 3 bases, leaving 17 bases between the germline ends. There are 15 residues in the CDR3. DNA of the CDR3: TGTGCCAGCAGCGGGATGACGATGGGGGGCTACGAGCAGTACTTC. As protein: CASSGMTMGGYEQYF.

The V gene is TRBV21-1, the J gene TRBJ2-4; the table calls TRBD1, which could not be checked here. TRBV21-1 is shown as a pseudogene. This CDR3 is built from 20 residues. In DNA form, the CDR3 reads TGTGCCAGCAGCCTGCTCGCCCCCGCACAGGGGGCCGGCGCCAAAAACATTCAGTACTTC. It encodes CASSLLAPAQGAGAKNIQYF.

The CDR3 bases are TGCGCCAGCTCCGACTCAGGTGTCTATGGCTACACCTTC. It specifies CASSDSGVYGYTF. The chain carries TRBV10-2 and TRBJ1-2; D ambiguous. V was clipped by 8 bases and J by 4 bases, with 14 bases between them. Germline CDR1 reads WSHSY; CDR2 reads SAAADI. This CDR3 contains 13 residues.